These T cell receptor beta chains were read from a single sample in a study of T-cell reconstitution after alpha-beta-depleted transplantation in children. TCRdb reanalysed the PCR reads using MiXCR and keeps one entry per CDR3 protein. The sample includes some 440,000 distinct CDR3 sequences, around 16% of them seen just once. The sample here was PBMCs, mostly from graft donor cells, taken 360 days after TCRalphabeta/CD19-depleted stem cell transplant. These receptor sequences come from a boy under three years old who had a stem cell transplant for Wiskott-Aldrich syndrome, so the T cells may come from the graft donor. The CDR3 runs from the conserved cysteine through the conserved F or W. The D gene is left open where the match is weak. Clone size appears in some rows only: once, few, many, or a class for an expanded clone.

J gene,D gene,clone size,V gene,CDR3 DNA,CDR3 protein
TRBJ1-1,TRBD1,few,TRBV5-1,TGCGCCAGCAGCGCTAGGACAGGGAACACTGAAGCTTTCTTT,CASSARTGNTEAFF
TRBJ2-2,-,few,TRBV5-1,TGCGCCAGCAGCGACATGACGGCTAACACCGGGGAGCTGTTTTTT,CASSDMTANTGELFF
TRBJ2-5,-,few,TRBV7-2,TGTGCCAGCAGCTTAGCTCTGGAGATGGGACAGCGCGGGGCCCAGTACTTC,CASSLALEMGQRGAQYF
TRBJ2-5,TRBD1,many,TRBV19,TGTGCCAGTAGTGTCGACAGGGGGGAGACCCAGTACTTC,CASSVDRGETQYF
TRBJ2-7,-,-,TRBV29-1,TGCAGCGTTGTCGTAGGGAGGTACGAGCAGTACTTC,CSVVVGRYEQYF
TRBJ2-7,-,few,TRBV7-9,TGTGCCAGCAGCTTAGGTCCCGGGTGGATGTCGTTCGAGCAGTACTTC,CASSLGPGWMSFEQYF
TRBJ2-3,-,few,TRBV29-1,TGCAGCGTTGAGGTACACTACACAGATACGCAGTATTTT,CSVEVHYTDTQYF
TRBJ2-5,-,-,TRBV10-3,TGTGCCGCCGGTGGCGACAGATGGGAGACCCAGTACTTC,CAAGGDRWETQYF
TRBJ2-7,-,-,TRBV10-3,TGTGCCATCAGTGAAGGTCGGACCCTATCAGACGAGCAGTACTTC,CAISEGRTLSDEQYF
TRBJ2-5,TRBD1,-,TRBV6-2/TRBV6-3,TGTGCCAGCAGTTACGCCAGACAGGGGGCGAGGGAGACCCAGTACTTC,CASSYARQGARETQYF
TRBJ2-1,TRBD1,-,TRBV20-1,TGCAGTGCTAGAGTGCCGCGACAGGGGGTAGGCAATGAGCAGTTCTTC,CSARVPRQGVGNEQFF
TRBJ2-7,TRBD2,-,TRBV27,TGTGCCAGCAGTTTGATGGTTAGCGGGAGAATGGTCGAGCAGTACTTC,CASSLMVSGRMVEQYF
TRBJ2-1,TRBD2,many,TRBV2,TGTGCCAGCAGTGGGACTAGCGGATACTACAATGAGCAGTTCTTC,CASSGTSGYYNEQFF
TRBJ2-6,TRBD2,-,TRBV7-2,TGTGCCAGCAGCTTAGGGCTAGCGGGAGAATCTGGGGCCAACGTCCTGACTTTC,CASSLGLAGESGANVLTF
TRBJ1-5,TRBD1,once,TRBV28,TGTGCCAGCAGTTTATTGGACAGGGACGGTCAGCCCCAGCATTTT,CASSLLDRDGQPQHF
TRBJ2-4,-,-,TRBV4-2,TGTGCCAGCAGCCAAGAGGAGGGTAGCGGTCGAGCCAAAAACATTCAGTACTTC,CASSQEEGSGRAKNIQYF
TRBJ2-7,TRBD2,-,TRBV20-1,TGCAGTGCTAGAGGACCAGCGGGGGTATACTACGAGCAGTACTTC,CSARGPAGVYYEQYF
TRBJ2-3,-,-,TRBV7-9,TGTGCCAGCAGCTTATCGGCGGGGATAACAGATACGCAGTATTTT,CASSLSAGITDTQYF
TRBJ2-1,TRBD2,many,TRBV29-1,TGCAGCGTTGGGCCGGGACTAGCGGTCTACAATGAGCAGTTCTTC,CSVGPGLAVYNEQFF
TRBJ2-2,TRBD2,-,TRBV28,TGTGCCAGCAGCCGGGGACTAGCCGCGAACACCGGGGAGCTGTTTTTT,CASSRGLAANTGELFF
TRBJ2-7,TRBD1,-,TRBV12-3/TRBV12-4,TGTGCCAGCAGTGGGACAGCTATAGCCTACGAGCAGTACTTC,CASSGTAIAYEQYF
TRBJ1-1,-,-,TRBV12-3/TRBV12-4,TGTGCCAGCAGTTTAATCTACACTGAAGCTTTCTTT,CASSLIYTEAFF